One sample yielded the 19 T cell receptor beta chains listed below, sequenced in a study of metastatic and nonmetastatic thyroid tumors. TCRdb re-analyzed the PCR reads using MiXCR. The sample carries approximately 15,000 clones, 20% to 25% recorded once. Ahead of thyroid surgery, no patient had received treatment of any kind. Material: adjacent normal tissue. These receptor sequences come from a female donor with papillary thyroid cancer or a benign thyroid nodule (not recorded which). Some clones in this sample may be carry-over from other donors' samples.

With respect to this clone: Just one base apart from a much larger clone, this may be a read error. The sample contains more than one DNA sequence encoding this CDR3. The rearrangement joins TRBV20-1 to TRBJ2-2, with TRBD2 matching over 7 bases. Germline V gives CDR1 DFQATT, CDR2 SNEGSKA (reference sequence). This CDR3 region has 16 residues. The CDR3 nucleotides read TGCAGTGCTAGAGATTTTACTAGCGATAGCACCGAGGAGTTGTTTTTT. It is translated as CSARDFTSDSTEELFF.

This clone is medium-sized by share. The V gene is TRBV7-2, the J gene TRBJ1-6, with 9 bases that match TRBD1. Trimming cost V 5 bases and J 8 bases; bases outside gene matches: 10. Germline CDR1 and CDR2: SGHTA and FQGNSA. This CDR3 is built from 16 residues. CDR3 sequence: CASSLFPGQGDSPLHF. Written as DNA, the CDR3 is TGTGCCAGCAGCCTTTTTCCGGGACAGGGTGATTCACCCCTCCACTTT.

This chain uses TRBV27 with TRBJ2-3; 9 bases fit TRBD1. CDR1 and CDR2 from the germline V gene are MNHEY and SMNVEV (reference sequence). J gave up 0 bases and V 4 bases, and 11 bases lay outside the gene matches. This CDR3 spans 18 amino acids. The DNA of the CDR3 is TGTGCCAGCAGTTCCGGGACAGGGACAAGAACAAGCACAGATACGCAGTATTTT. Residues: CASSSGTGTRTSTDTQYF.

The rearrangement uses TRBV6-2 or TRBV6-3 and TRBJ1-1; D possibly corresponds to TRBD1 (5 bases). CDR3 length: 13 amino acids. The V end lost 2 bases, the J end lost 8 bases, and 12 bases lay between the germline ends. Germline-derived CDR1 and CDR2 are MNHEY and SVGEGT. This chain's CDR3 is CASSYAGTEEAFF. CDR3 sequence (DNA): TGTGCCAGCAGTTACGCCGGGACGGAGGAAGCTTTCTTT.

This clone occurred many times. This rearrangement joins TRBV5-1 to TRBJ2-3, with a possible D match to TRBD2 (6 bases). CDR1 and CDR2 (germline): SGHRS, YFSETQ. The V and J ends lost 0 bases and 5 bases respectively, with 10 bases between them. The CDR3 totals 14 residues. CDR3 protein: CASSLGGVEDTQYF. The DNA of the CDR3 is TGCGCCAGCAGCTTGGGCGGGGTCGAAGATACGCAGTATTTT. The full variable domain, with the rest looked up from reference TRBV5-1 and TRBJ2-3, is KAGVTQTPRYLIKTRGQQVTLSCSPISGHRSVSWYQQTPGQGLQFLFEYFSETQRNKGNFPGRFSGRQFSNSRSEMNVSTLELGDSALYLCASSLGGVEDTQYFGPGTRLTVL.

The chain couples TRBV5-1 to TRBJ2-1; tentative D call: TRBD1 (5 bases). The V gene lost 0 bases and the J gene lost 6 bases, with 10 bases spanning the gap. The CDR3 extends over 14 amino acids. Per germline, CDR1 SGHRS and CDR2 YFSETQ. Here the CDR3 reads CASSLDRFSNEQFF. For the CDR3, the DNA is TGCGCCAGCAGCTTGGACAGGTTTTCCAATGAGCAGTTCTTC.

In this sample, this clone turned up many times. Other DNA sequences in this specimen translate into the identical CDR3. V is TRBV7-9 and J is TRBJ2-7; 8 positions match TRBD1. Germline CDR1 is SEHNR and CDR2 is FQNEAQ (reference sequence). This CDR3 comprises 14 residues. V was clipped by 5 bases and J by 3 bases; unmatched bases: 6. The CDR3 loop is CASSPTGAGYEQYF. Here the CDR3 DNA reads TGTGCCAGCAGCCCGACAGGGGCGGGCTACGAGCAGTACTTC.

This clone is medium-sized within its sample. The chain combines TRBV19 with TRBJ2-7; D may match TRBD1 or TRBD2 (6 bases each). V was cut by 4 bases and J by 2 bases, with 12 bases left in between. Per germline, CDR1 LNHDA and CDR2 SQIVND (reference sequence). The CDR3 covers 14 residues. CDR3 nucleotide sequence: TGTGCCAGTAGTACTGGAGGGGGGCCCTACGAGCAGTACTTC. This translates into CASSTGGGPYEQYF.

This clone showed up just a few times. The V and J genes are TRBV5-1 and TRBJ2-7; 10 positions match TRBD1. The CDR3 runs to 14 residues. The ends lost 4 bases at V and 5 bases at J; junction bases unmatched: 6. Germline CDR1 is SGHRS and CDR2 is YFSETQ. The CDR3 bases are TGCGCCAGCAGCCCGGGACAGGGGCGGCACGAGCAGTACTTC. Protein: CASSPGQGRHEQYF. The complete variable domain, with remaining parts taken from reference TRBV5-1 and TRBJ2-7, reads KAGVTQTPRYLIKTRGQQVTLSCSPISGHRSVSWYQQTPGQGLQFLFEYFSETQRNKGNFPGRFSGRQFSNSRSEMNVSTLELGDSALYLCASSPGQGRHEQYFGPGTRLTVT.

This clone was counted only a few times. The V gene is TRBV6-2 or TRBV6-3, the J gene TRBJ1-2; D is ambiguous. The CDR3 covers 15 residues. Germline V CDR1 and CDR2: MNHEY, SVGEGT. V lost 9 bases to trimming and J lost 0 bases, with 17 bases between them. CDR3 nucleotides: TGTGCCAGTATGGTCCTGTCTATGTCTAACTATGGCTACACCTTC. This translates into CASMVLSMSNYGYTF.

In this sample, this clone turned up many times. This may be a read error, as it is one base from a much larger clone. The chain couples TRBV5-1 to TRBJ2-1, with D possibly matching TRBD2 (7 bases). From germline, CDR1 is SGHRS and CDR2 YFSETQ. V was cut by 7 bases and J by 8 bases, with 19 bases left in between. The CDR3 has 14 residues. The CDR3 loop reads CASRGAGALDEQFF. For the CDR3, the DNA is TGCGCCAGCCGGGGGGCGGGAGCGCTCGATGAGCAGTTCTTC.

This clone was seen at least ten times. V is TRBV5-6 and J is TRBJ1-2, with D unresolved. Per the germline V gene, CDR1 is SGHDT and CDR2 is YYEEEE. CDR3 length: 14 amino acids. V gave up 4 bases and J gave up 1 base, with 11 bases separating them. CDR3 in DNA: TGTGCCAGCAGCCTTGGTGGGAGTAACTATGGCTACACCTTC. It is translated as CASSLGGSNYGYTF.

The chain combines TRBV6-5 with TRBJ1-1; no definite D call. This CDR3 is built from 13 residues. CDR1 is MNHEY and CDR2 is SVGAGI in the germline V gene. The V end was cut by 4 bases, the J end by 2 bases, with 8 bases between. The CDR3: CASSFTVNTEAFF. In DNA form, the CDR3 reads TGTGCCAGCAGTTTTACAGTCAACACTGAAGCTTTCTTT.

This clone was seen many times. V gene TRBV6-1 combines with J gene TRBJ2-7, with 9 bases fitting TRBD1. J was trimmed by 4 bases and V by 8 bases; bases with no gene match: 6. Germline V gene sequence: CDR1 MNHNS, CDR2 SASEGT. The CDR3 has 13 amino acids. The CDR3 sequence: CASARDREYEQYF. The CDR3 DNA sequence: TGTGCCAGCGCCCGGGACAGGGAGTACGAGCAGTACTTC.

The V call is TRBV20-1, the J call TRBJ1-1; D is unclear. Germline CDR1 DFQATT, CDR2 SNEGSKA (reference sequence). Trimming pared 8 bases from V and 1 base from J, leaving 11 bases between. The CDR3 spans 12 residues. The CDR3 DNA is TGCAGTTCCCCCCCCCGGAACACTGAAGCTTTCTTT. Amino acids: CSSPPRNTEAFF.

The chain joins TRBV12-3 or TRBV12-4 to TRBJ2-2; D not certain. The CDR3 is 13 residues long. V lost 9 bases and J 4 bases, leaving 12 bases between the germline ends. CDR3 in amino acids: CARRARGTGELFF. CDR3 in DNA: TGTGCCAGAAGAGCACGAGGCACCGGGGAGCTGTTTTTT.

The V call is TRBV27, the J call TRBJ2-5; D call uncertain. CDR3 length equals 17 residues. Trimming took off 2 bases at V and 0 bases at J, with 16 bases between the two ends. Germline V CDR1 and CDR2: MNHEY, SMNVEV (reference sequence). CDR3 nucleotide sequence: TGTGCCAGCAGTTTACTTCCAGTGACGATGTACCAAGAGACCCAGTACTTC. Its protein product is CASSLLPVTMYQETQYF.

This clone was observed a few times. Other DNA variants within this sample encode the same CDR3. This chain connects TRBV19 to TRBJ2-1; 11 bases line up with TRBD2. V trimming: 6 bases; J trimming: 6 bases; junction bases outside the gene matches: 7. Per the germline V gene, CDR1 is LNHDA and CDR2 is SQIVND (reference sequence). CDR3 length equals 15 residues. As DNA, the CDR3 is TGTGCCAGTAGCAGAACTAGCGGGAGTTTCAATGAGCAGTTCTTC. The encoded protein is CASSRTSGSFNEQFF.

This chain connects TRBV12-3 or TRBV12-4 to TRBJ2-5; D is perhaps TRBD2 (5 bases). The J call is uncertain, as TRBJ2-1 better fits the DNA end. The CDR3 covers 14 residues. The CDR3 DNA follows: TGTGCCAGCAGCACAGTGGCTAGCCTCAATGAGCAGTTCTTC. Protein product: CASSTVASLNEQFF.